Shown below are 25 T cell receptor beta chains from a single sample sequenced in a study of blood T cell repertoires in COVID-19. Sequenced by immunoSEQ multiplex PCR; TCRdb stores in-frame clones only, minus some. The sample records 110,000 or so clones, roughly 80% being singletons. What was sequenced was peripheral blood. These receptors all stem from a man in his forties or fifties with acute or convalescent COVID-19.

In this sample, this clone turned up a few times. The chain combines TRBV29-1 with TRBJ1-2; TRBD1 agrees at 9 bases. Trimming at V came to 5 bases and at J to 5 bases, leaving 9 bases not matched to a gene. In germline, CDR1 is SQVTM, CDR2 ANQGSEA. The CDR3 has 14 residues. The CDR3 region is CSVTSTGGRYGYTF. CDR3 bases: TGCAGCGTTACCTCGACAGGGGGAAGGTATGGCTACACCTTC.

The V gene is TRBV30, the J gene TRBJ1-6, with TRBD1 matching 7 bases. The V gene's germline CDR1 is GTSNPN and CDR2 SVGIG (reference sequence). This CDR3 has 15 amino acids. J was trimmed by 5 bases and V by 7 bases; bases with no gene match: 11. The CDR3 reads CASNTGTANNSPLHF. DNA of the CDR3: TGTGCCTCGAACACCGGGACAGCTAATAATTCACCCCTCCACTTT.

This clone was seen more than once but under ten times. V and J are TRBV4-1 and TRBJ1-6; 9 positions agree with TRBD1. V gave up 2 bases and J gave up 0 bases; unmatched junction bases: 2. From germline, CDR1 is MGHRA and CDR2 YSYEKL. CDR3 length: 17 residues. In DNA, the CDR3 is TGCGCCAGCAGCCAATCGGACAGGGGCTCCTATAATTCACCCCTCCACTTT. Translated, it gives CASSQSDRGSYNSPLHF.

In this sample, this clone turned up once. The rearrangement links TRBV4-1 to TRBJ2-2; TRBD2 aligns across 7 bases. The CDR3 length is 17 residues. Per germline, CDR1 MGHRA and CDR2 YSYEKL. V was clipped by 0 bases and J by 6 bases; unmatched bases: 10. CDR3: CASSQDGVGGFAGELFF. CDR3 nucleotides: TGCGCCAGCAGCCAAGATGGAGTCGGGGGGTTCGCCGGGGAGCTGTTTTTT.

V gene TRBV18 combines with J gene TRBJ1-2; D is unclear. CDR1 is KGHSH and CDR2 is LQKENI in the germline V gene. Trimming took off 2 bases at V and 7 bases at J, with 14 bases between the two ends. The CDR3 has 14 residues. CDR3 loop: CASSPEAGLGGYTF. As DNA, the CDR3 is TGTGCCAGCTCACCAGAAGCGGGTTTGGGTGGCTACACCTTC.

The chain employs TRBV6-1 and TRBJ1-2; tentatively, D is TRBD1 (5 bases). The CDR3 extends over 15 amino acids. Per the germline V gene, CDR1 is MNHNS and CDR2 is SASEGT. V was cut by 2 bases and J by 2 bases, with 12 bases left in between. The CDR3 sequence: CASSEFDRANYGYTF. CDR3 coding DNA: TGTGCCAGCAGTGAATTTGACAGAGCCAACTATGGCTACACCTTC.

The rearrangement links TRBV7-9 to TRBJ1-4, with D possibly being TRBD1 (6 bases). Per the germline V gene, CDR1 is SEHNR and CDR2 is FQNEAQ (reference sequence). This CDR3 region has 18 residues. The V end was cut by 0 bases, the J end by 8 bases, with 22 bases between. This CDR3 is CASSLAGRGELGGEKLFF. For the CDR3, the DNA is TGTGCCAGCAGCTTAGCCGGCAGGGGAGAACTCGGAGGAGAAAAACTGTTTTTT.

This clone was observed at least ten times. The chain links TRBV3-1 (or the pseudogene TRBV3-2) to TRBJ1-1, with D maybe TRBD1 (5 bases). CDR1 is LGHDT, CDR2 YNNKEL, per germline (reference sequence). CDR3 size: 17 residues. V shed 4 bases and J shed 0 bases, with 18 bases lying between them. The CDR3 region is CASSPRSLGAMNTEAFF. The DNA for the CDR3 is TGTGCCAGCAGCCCCAGGTCGCTTGGGGCAATGAACACTGAAGCTTTCTTT.

The chain couples TRBV24-1 to TRBJ2-4; 8 bases fit TRBD1. Per germline, CDR1 KGHDR and CDR2 SFDVKD. Trimming removed 2 bases from V and 9 bases from J; junction bases left unmatched: 5. The CDR3 has 14 residues. Here the CDR3 reads CATSDSGDRTIQYF. The CDR3 DNA sequence: TGTGCCACCAGTGATTCCGGGGACAGGACCATTCAGTACTTC.

This chain uses TRBV6-1 with TRBJ1-1, with D uncertain. Germline V gives CDR1 MNHNS, CDR2 SASEGT. The CDR3 runs 18 residues. The V end lost 2 bases, the J end lost 1 base, and 20 bases lay between the germline ends. CDR3 sequence: CASSELPGFLASNTEAFF. CDR3 DNA: TGTGCCAGCAGTGAATTGCCGGGGTTCTTGGCATCGAACACTGAAGCTTTCTTT.

Here the CDR3 DNA reads TGTGCCAGCCGCAAGTTGGGACAGGGGATCGGCGAGCAGTACTTC. It specifies CASRKLGQGIGEQYF. V is TRBV6-5 and J is TRBJ2-7; 10 positions match TRBD1. The CDR3 extends over 15 amino acids. V shed 8 bases, J shed 6 bases, and the junction held 13 bases outside the gene matches. Germline assignment: CDR1 MNHEY and CDR2 SVGAGI.

This chain joins TRBV7-9 and TRBJ1-6; D is undetermined. This CDR3 contains 14 residues. Looked up from germline, CDR1 is SEHNR and CDR2 is FQNEAQ (reference sequence). Between the trimmed V and J ends, which lost 1 base and 5 bases, there was a span of 6 bases. The CDR3 sequence is CASSLGQDNSPLHF. The CDR3 DNA is TGTGCCAGCAGCTTAGGTCAGGATAATTCACCCCTCCACTTT.

V is TRBV19 and J is TRBJ2-3, with D hard to call. The CDR3 is 15 amino acids. Germline V gene sequence: CDR1 LNHDA, CDR2 SQIVND (reference sequence). Trimming cost V 5 bases and J 2 bases, with 14 bases left between them. CDR3 DNA: TGTGCCAGTAGTGCAATGTCTAGGCTCACAGATACGCAGTATTTT. Protein sequence: CASSAMSRLTDTQYF.

V usage is TRBV5-1 and J usage is TRBJ2-1; D perhaps matches TRBD1 (5 bases). Germline assignment: CDR1 SGHRS and CDR2 YFSETQ. V was cut by 5 bases and J by 0 bases, with 9 bases left in between. This CDR3 is 14 amino acids long. CDR3 coding DNA: TGCGCCAGCAGGAGAGACAGCTCCTACAATGAGCAGTTCTTC. This sequence encodes CASRRDSSYNEQFF. The whole variable domain, filled in from reference TRBV5-1 and TRBJ2-1, reads KAGVTQTPRYLIKTRGQQVTLSCSPISGHRSVSWYQQTPGQGLQFLFEYFSETQRNKGNFPGRFSGRQFSNSRSEMNVSTLELGDSALYLCASRRDSSYNEQFFGPGTRLTVL.

The chain recombines TRBV3-1 (or the pseudogene TRBV3-2) with TRBJ1-2, with D possibly being TRBD1 (5 bases). The CDR3 extends over 16 amino acids. Trimming took off 4 bases at V and 3 bases at J, with 18 bases between the two ends. Germline assignment: CDR1 LGHDT and CDR2 YNNKEL (reference sequence). CDR3 amino acids: CASSPADIRGDYGYTF. The CDR3 bases are TGTGCCAGCAGCCCGGCGGACATACGGGGGGACTATGGCTACACCTTC.

The chain links TRBV5-1 to TRBJ1-2, with a possible D match to TRBD1 (5 bases). Between the trimmed V and J ends, which lost 3 bases and 1 base, there was a span of 13 bases. The CDR3 runs 15 residues. Per germline, CDR1 SGHRS and CDR2 YFSETQ. The CDR3 coding sequence is TGCGCCAGCAGCTCGGAAAATGACAGTAACTATGGCTACACCTTC. It is translated as CASSSENDSNYGYTF. The whole variable domain, filled in from reference TRBV5-1 and TRBJ1-2, reads KAGVTQTPRYLIKTRGQQVTLSCSPISGHRSVSWYQQTPGQGLQFLFEYFSETQRNKGNFPGRFSGRQFSNSRSEMNVSTLELGDSALYLCASSSENDSNYGYTFGSGTRLTVV.

The V gene is TRBV6-5, the J gene TRBJ2-6; no firm D call. The V end was cut by 2 bases, the J end by 0 bases, with 8 bases between. The germline CDR1 and CDR2 sequences are MNHEY and SVGAGI. The CDR3 covers 16 residues. Here the CDR3 DNA reads TGTGCCAGCAGTTACACTCCTCTCTCTGGGGCCAACGTCCTGACTTTC. It translates to CASSYTPLSGANVLTF.

The chain is built from TRBV6-5 and TRBJ2-7; TRBD1 aligns across 8 bases. The CDR3 consists of 14 residues. The ends lost 5 bases at V and 6 bases at J; junction bases unmatched: 9. Germline CDR1 reads MNHEY; CDR2 reads SVGAGI. This CDR3 is CASSIRTGSVEQYV. CDR3 coding DNA: TGTGCCAGCAGTATCCGGACAGGGTCGGTCGAGCAGTACGTC.

The chain has TRBV4-2 and TRBJ2-3, with no clear D. CDR3 length: 16 amino acids. Deletions cut 1 base from V and 2 bases from J, with 13 bases between. Per germline, CDR1 LGHNA and CDR2 YNFKEQ. In nucleotides, the CDR3 is TGTGCCAGCAGCCAAGGCTCGTACAGCTTCACAGATACGCAGTATTTT. This gives the protein CASSQGSYSFTDTQYF.

The J gene is TRBJ1-2, the V gene TRBV3-1 (or the pseudogene TRBV3-2); 8 bases are shared with TRBD1. The J segment lost 4 bases and the V segment lost 5 bases, leaving 6 bases of the junction unmatched. CDR3 length equals 14 residues. Germline V gene lookup returns CDR1 LGHDT and CDR2 YNNKEL (reference sequence). CDR3 in DNA: TGTGCCAGCAGCAGTAAAGGACAGGGCTATGGCTACACCTTC. It specifies CASSSKGQGYGYTF.

The rearrangement uses TRBV3-1 (or the pseudogene TRBV3-2) and TRBJ1-6, with D possibly being TRBD1 (5 bases). Trimming cost V 6 bases and J 9 bases, with 15 bases left between them. The CDR3 extends over 14 amino acids. Germline lookup yields CDR1 LGHDT and CDR2 YNNKEL (reference sequence). In DNA, the CDR3 is TGTGCCAGCAGACTTAACTCAGGGTTTTCACCCCTCCACTTT. It translates to CASRLNSGFSPLHF.

J is TRBJ2-3 and V is TRBV9; 7 positions agree with TRBD2. Germline assignment: CDR1 SGDLS and CDR2 YYNGEE. CDR3 size: 16 residues. V gave up 4 bases and J gave up 3 bases; unmatched junction bases: 11. The CDR3 DNA reads TGTGCCAGCAGCCTATCGTACGGGGGAGGGACAGATACGCAGTATTTT. Protein product: CASSLSYGGGTDTQYF.

This chain connects TRBV9 to TRBJ2-1, with TRBD2 matching over 7 bases. This CDR3 has 15 amino acids. CDR1 and CDR2 (germline): SGDLS, YYNGEE. V dropped 4 bases and J dropped 1; count of bases not matched to a gene: 5. CDR3 DNA: TGTGCCAGCAGCACCCGACTAGCATCCTACAATGAGCAGTTCTTC. Translation gives CASSTRLASYNEQFF.

This clone appeared once. The chain couples TRBV5-6 to TRBJ1-4; D is perhaps TRBD1 (6 bases). Germline lookup yields CDR1 SGHDT and CDR2 YYEEEE. Trimming pared 4 bases from V and 3 bases from J, leaving 16 bases between. The CDR3 totals 16 residues. CDR3 sequence reads: CASSPGQTLPNEKLFF. The CDR3, as DNA: TGTGCCAGCAGCCCCGGACAGACCCTCCCTAATGAAAAACTGTTTTTT. Drawing the rest from reference TRBV5-6 and TRBJ1-4, the complete variable domain is DAGVTQSPTHLIKTRGQQVTLRCSPKSGHDTVSWYQQALGQGPQFIFQYYEEEERQRGNFPDRFSGHQFPNYSSELNVNALLLGDSALYLCASSPGQTLPNEKLFFGSGTQLSVL.

The table lists this clone with a count of one. The V call is TRBV15, the J call TRBJ1-1, with 10 bases identical to TRBD1. This CDR3 has 15 amino acids. Germline V gene sequence: CDR1 LNHNV, CDR2 YYDKDF (reference sequence). The ends lost 3 bases at V and 7 bases at J; junction bases unmatched: 8. The CDR3 region is CATSSGQGGIGEAFF. The DNA of the CDR3 is TGTGCCACCAGCAGCGGACAGGGGGGAATAGGTGAAGCTTTCTTT.